Below, 22 T cell receptor beta chains from the same sample are listed, as sequenced in a study of post-analysis software for immune sequencing data. General study points: Elevated frequency relative to controls characterized several TRBV segments in patients, TRBV5-6, TRBV5-1 and TRBV20-1 among them.

Unique-molecular-identifier-tagged TCR beta cDNA libraries were used. One entry per CDR3 protein results from TCRdb running MiXCR on the PCR reads. The sample holds 650,000 to 850,000 distinct CDR3 sequences; about 57% are singletons and the top ten take 4.6%. These receptors have no known antigen. The sequencing input was blood. These receptors were taken from a girl aged 5 to 17 with multiple sclerosis.

The CDR3 bases are TGTGCCAGCAGCCCCACTAGCGGGGGGGCAGGAGAGACCCAGTACTTC. Residues: CASSPTSGGAGETQYF. This chain uses TRBV5-5 with TRBJ2-5; 13 bases align to TRBD2. The CDR3 is 16 amino acids. The germline V gene has CDR1 SGHKS and CDR2 YYEKEE (reference sequence). The V segment lost 4 bases and the J segment 4 bases; nucleotides outside the gene matches: 7.

The gene calls are TRBV5-1 and TRBJ2-3; the match to TRBD2 covers 10 bases. The germline V gene encodes CDR1 SGHRS and CDR2 YFSETQ. The length of the CDR3 is 16 residues. The V segment lost 0 bases and the J segment 8 bases; nucleotides outside the gene matches: 9. The CDR3 reads CASSLGTSGPSGTQYF. In DNA form, the CDR3 reads TGCGCCAGCAGCTTGGGGACTAGCGGTCCTTCTGGTACGCAGTATTTT.

The J gene is TRBJ2-7, the V gene TRBV9; D possibly corresponds to TRBD2 (5 bases). Germline assignment: CDR1 SGDLS and CDR2 YYNGEE. CDR3 size: 15 residues. V was shortened by 7 bases and J by 2 bases, with 19 bases between the two germline ends. The DNA of the CDR3 is TGTGCCAGCTCAGCGGAAACCCTCAATGCCTACGAGCAGTACTTC. This encodes CASSAETLNAYEQYF.

This chain links TRBV7-3 with TRBJ2-3, with D hard to call. Trimming removed 5 bases from V and 4 bases from J, with 19 bases in between. The CDR3 has 16 residues. CDR1 SGHTA and CDR2 FQGTGA come from the germline V gene. The CDR3 protein is CASSLERGSPADTQYF. The CDR3 nucleotides are TGTGCCAGCAGCCTCGAACGCGGTAGTCCCGCAGATACGCAGTATTTT.

The V gene is TRBV29-1, the J gene TRBJ2-7; 10 bases align to TRBD1. CDR1 SQVTM and CDR2 ANQGSEA come from the germline V gene. Trimming removed 0 bases from V and 3 bases from J; junction bases left unmatched: 2. This CDR3 has 14 amino acids. The CDR3 DNA follows: TGCAGCGTTGAAGACTGGACAGGGGGCTACGAGCAGTACTTC. Encoded protein: CSVEDWTGGYEQYF.

The V call is TRBV6-6, the J call TRBJ1-1; 7 bases align to TRBD1. Germline CDR1 MNHNY, CDR2 SVGAGI (reference sequence). V trimming: 5 bases; J trimming: 8 bases; junction bases outside the gene matches: 11. This CDR3 region has 14 residues. The CDR3: CASSAFEGQTEAFF. The CDR3 DNA sequence: TGTGCCAGCAGTGCATTCGAGGGACAGACAGAAGCTTTCTTT.

This clonotype was recorded once. The rearrangement uses TRBV7-9 and TRBJ1-4; maybe TRBD1 (6 bases). Germline V gives CDR1 SEHNR, CDR2 FQNEAQ (reference sequence). V was cut by 0 bases and J by 7 bases, with 12 bases left in between. The CDR3 totals 15 residues. CDR3 nucleotide sequence: TGTGCCAGCAGCTTAGCCACAGGGAGAGGTGAAAAACTGTTTTTT. This gives the protein CASSLATGRGEKLFF.

This clonotype has only one observation. The V and J genes are TRBV7-2 and TRBJ2-4; TRBD2 matches at 8 bases. Germline V gene sequence: CDR1 SGHTA, CDR2 FQGNSA. The CDR3 spans 14 residues. The trim removed 5 bases at V and 3 bases at J, leaving 3 bases unmatched. This CDR3 is CASSPRGGKNIQYF. The CDR3 region has the DNA TGTGCCAGCAGCCCACGGGGGGGCAAAAACATTCAGTACTTC.

This clonotype was counted at least ten times. This rearrangement joins TRBV10-3 to TRBJ2-7; D uncertain. The germline V gene encodes CDR1 ENHRY and CDR2 SYGVKD. Between the trimmed V and J ends, which lost 5 bases and 5 bases, there was a span of 16 bases. CDR3 size: 14 residues. CDR3 protein: CAISRTDVPNEQYF. In DNA form, the CDR3 reads TGTGCCATCAGTAGGACGGATGTACCAAACGAGCAGTACTTC.

This chain connects TRBV10-3 to TRBJ2-1; TRBD2 might be the D (5 bases). From germline, CDR1 is ENHRY and CDR2 SYGVKD. There are 13 residues in the CDR3. V shed 8 bases and J shed 5 bases, with 13 bases lying between them. The DNA of the CDR3 is TGTGCCATCGGGAGCATTCTGAACAATGAGCAGTTCTTC. It encodes CAIGSILNNEQFF.

This rearrangement joins TRBV20-1 to TRBJ2-3; the D gene is possibly TRBD1 (5 bases). The CDR3 is 14 residues long. CDR1 DFQATT and CDR2 SNEGSKA come from the germline V gene (reference sequence). Trimming left V 6 bases short and J 2 bases short, with 15 bases between. CDR3 bases: TGCAGTGCACGCCGGACACCCCTCACAGATACGCAGTATTTT. This gives the protein CSARRTPLTDTQYF.

With regard to this clonotype: Its ends do not fully match the called genes, so a read error is possible. The gene calls are TRBV7-2 and TRBJ2-7, with TRBD2 identical over 9 bases. The J call may be faulty, since TRBJ2-5 better matches the DNA end. Germline V gene lookup returns CDR1 SGHTA and CDR2 FQGNSA. The length of the CDR3 is 16 residues. The CDR3 coding sequence is TGTGCCAGCAGCCAAGTAGCGGGGGAGAACCAGGAGACCCAGTACTTC. As protein: CASSQVAGENQETQYF.

V is TRBV5-1 and J is TRBJ1-2; unclear D gene. This CDR3 is 13 amino acids long. From germline, CDR1 is SGHRS and CDR2 YFSETQ. Trimming left V 0 bases short and J 6 bases short, with 9 bases between. The CDR3 nucleotides are TGCGCCAGCAGCTTGGAGGGTGACAATGGCTACACCTTC. Translated: CASSLEGDNGYTF.

This chain uses TRBV10-3 with TRBJ2-5; no reliable D call. This CDR3 has 17 amino acids. CDR1 and CDR2 from the germline V gene are ENHRY and SYGVKD. V lost 2 bases to trimming and J lost 1 base, with 17 bases between them. CDR3 sequence: CAISEDGSRWSQETQYF. The CDR3 coding sequence is TGTGCCATCAGTGAGGACGGCAGTCGATGGTCCCAAGAGACCCAGTACTTC.

This sequence joins TRBV7-3 and TRBJ2-5; unclear D gene. With 2 bases removed from V and 1 base from J, the gap between germline ends came to 11 bases. Germline V CDR1 and CDR2: SGHTA, FQGTGA. CDR3 length: 15 amino acids. The CDR3 DNA follows: TGTGCCAGCAGCTTACTCGGTAGCCCCCAAGAGACCCAGTACTTC. Translating gives CASSLLGSPQETQYF.

This sequence joins TRBV5-1 and TRBJ2-5; 7 bases fit TRBD1. The V and J ends lost 2 bases and 11 bases, in that order; junction bases with no gene match: 15. The CDR3 length is 15 residues. Germline CDR1 and CDR2: SGHRS and YFSETQ. In DNA form, the CDR3 reads TGCGCCAGCAGCTTCACCGGGACAGAGGGGCATGAGCAGTACTTC. Translation: CASSFTGTEGHEQYF.

This clonotype was observed a handful of times. The CDR3 DNA reads TGTGCCAGTACCCCACACGACAGGAACCAAGAGACCCAGTACTTC. The encoded protein is CASTPHDRNQETQYF. The chain uses TRBV19 and TRBJ2-5; the D gene is possibly TRBD1 (6 bases). Germline-derived CDR1 and CDR2 are LNHDA and SQIVND (reference sequence). Trimming stripped 7 bases from V and 0 bases from J, with 15 bases between. This CDR3 has 15 amino acids.

The chain employs TRBV4-1 and TRBJ2-4; TRBD1 aligns across 11 bases. The end of the DNA aligns better with TRBJ2-7, so the J call may be wrong. The CDR3 has 17 residues. The germline V gene encodes CDR1 MGHRA and CDR2 YSYEKL. CDR3 region: CASSQFTGTGGTYEQYF. The CDR3 region has the DNA TGCGCCAGCAGCCAATTTACCGGGACAGGGGGAACCTACGAGCAGTACTTC.

V and J are TRBV20-1 and TRBJ2-1; 8 bases are shared with TRBD2. The V segment lost 3 bases and the J segment 9 bases; nucleotides outside the gene matches: 10. Germline CDR1 reads DFQATT; CDR2 reads SNEGSKA (reference sequence). This CDR3 spans 14 amino acids. In DNA form, the CDR3 reads TGCAGTGCTAGTCCTGGCGGGGGGCAGGCTGAGCAGTTCTTC. Translating gives CSASPGGGQAEQFF.

The rearrangement joins TRBV20-1 to TRBJ2-5; 7 bases match TRBD2. Germline V CDR1 and CDR2: DFQATT, SNEGSKA (reference sequence). The length of the CDR3 is 12 residues. With 5 bases clipped from V and 11 bases from J, the junction kept 11 bases outside the gene matches. As DNA, the CDR3 is TGCAGTGCTGAACGGGGGGAATGGGAGCAGTACTTC. It encodes CSAERGEWEQYF.

J is TRBJ2-5 and V is TRBV18, with 10 nucleotides matching TRBD2. The J segment lost 4 bases and the V segment lost 3 bases, leaving 5 bases of the junction unmatched. Looked up from germline, CDR1 is KGHSH and CDR2 is LQKENI. This CDR3 comprises 15 residues. CDR3 DNA: TGTGCCAGCTCACCTAATCTAGCGGGAGCAGAGACCCAGTACTTC. It translates to CASSPNLAGAETQYF.

The chain recombines TRBV6-1 with TRBJ2-3, with a possible D match to TRBD1 (5 bases). The V and J ends lost 5 bases and 1 base respectively, with 19 bases between them. Germline V gene lookup returns CDR1 MNHNS and CDR2 SASEGT. This CDR3 is built from 17 residues. CDR3 in amino acids: CASSRPTQWGRTDTQYF. The CDR3 bases are TGTGCCAGCAGTCGCCCCACCCAATGGGGCCGCACAGATACGCAGTATTTT.